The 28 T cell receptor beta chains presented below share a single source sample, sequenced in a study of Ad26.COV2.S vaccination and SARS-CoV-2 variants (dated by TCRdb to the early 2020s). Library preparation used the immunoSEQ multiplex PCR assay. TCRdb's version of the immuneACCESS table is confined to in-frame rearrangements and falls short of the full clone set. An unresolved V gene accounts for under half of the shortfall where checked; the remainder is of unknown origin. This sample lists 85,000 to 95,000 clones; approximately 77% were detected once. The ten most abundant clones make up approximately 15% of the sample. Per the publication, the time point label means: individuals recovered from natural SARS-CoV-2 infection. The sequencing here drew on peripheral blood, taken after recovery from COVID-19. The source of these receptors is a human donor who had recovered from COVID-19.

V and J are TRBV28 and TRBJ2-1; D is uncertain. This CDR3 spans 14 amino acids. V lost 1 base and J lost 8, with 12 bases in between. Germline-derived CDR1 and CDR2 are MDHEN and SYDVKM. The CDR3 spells CASSLSSLVDEQFF. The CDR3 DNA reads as TGTGCCAGCAGTTTATCTTCCCTAGTGGATGAGCAGTTCTTC. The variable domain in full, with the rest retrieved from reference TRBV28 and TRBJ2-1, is DVKVTQSSRYLVKRTGEKVFLECVQDMDHENMFWYRQDPGLGLRLIYFSYDVKMKEKGDIPEGYSVSREKKERFSLILESASTNQTSMYLCASSLSSLVDEQFFGPGTRLTVL.

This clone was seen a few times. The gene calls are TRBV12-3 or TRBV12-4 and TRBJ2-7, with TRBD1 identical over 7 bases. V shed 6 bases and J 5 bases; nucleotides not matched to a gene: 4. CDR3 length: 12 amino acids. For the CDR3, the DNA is TGTGCCAGCAGCACAGGGGTGAACGAGCAGTACTTC. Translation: CASSTGVNEQYF.

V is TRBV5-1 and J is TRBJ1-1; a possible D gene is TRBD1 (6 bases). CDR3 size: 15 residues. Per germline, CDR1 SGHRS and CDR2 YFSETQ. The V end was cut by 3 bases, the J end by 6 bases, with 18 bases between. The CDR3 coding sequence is TGCGCCAGCAGCTGGGCGGGGGGCGCTGGGGCTGAAGCTTTCTTT. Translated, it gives CASSWAGGAGAEAFF. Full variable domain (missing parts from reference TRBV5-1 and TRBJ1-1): KAGVTQTPRYLIKTRGQQVTLSCSPISGHRSVSWYQQTPGQGLQFLFEYFSETQRNKGNFPGRFSGRQFSNSRSEMNVSTLELGDSALYLCASSWAGGAGAEAFFGQGTRLTVV.

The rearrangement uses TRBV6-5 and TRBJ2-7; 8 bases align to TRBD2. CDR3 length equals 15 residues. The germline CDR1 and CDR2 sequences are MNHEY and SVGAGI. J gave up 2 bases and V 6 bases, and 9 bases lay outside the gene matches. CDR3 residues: CASRFGRDGAYEQYF. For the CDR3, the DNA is TGTGCCAGCAGATTCGGGAGGGATGGGGCCTACGAGCAGTACTTC.

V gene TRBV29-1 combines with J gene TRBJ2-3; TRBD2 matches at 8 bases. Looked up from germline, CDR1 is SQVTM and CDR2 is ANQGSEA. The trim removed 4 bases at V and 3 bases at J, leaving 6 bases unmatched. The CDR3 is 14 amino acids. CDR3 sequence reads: CSVGTGGRTDTQYF. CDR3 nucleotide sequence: TGCAGCGTTGGAACGGGAGGGAGAACAGATACGCAGTATTTT.

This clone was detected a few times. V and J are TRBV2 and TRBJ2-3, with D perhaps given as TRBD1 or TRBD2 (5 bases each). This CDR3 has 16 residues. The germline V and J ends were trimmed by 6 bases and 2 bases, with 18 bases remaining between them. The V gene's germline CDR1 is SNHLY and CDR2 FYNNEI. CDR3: CASRSLGVGDTDTQYF. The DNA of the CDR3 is TGTGCCAGCAGATCCCTCGGGGTGGGGGACACAGATACGCAGTATTTT.

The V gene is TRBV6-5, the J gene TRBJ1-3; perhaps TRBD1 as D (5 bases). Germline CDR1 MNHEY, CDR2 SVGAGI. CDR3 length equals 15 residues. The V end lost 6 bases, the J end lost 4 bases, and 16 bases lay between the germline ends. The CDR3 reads CASSSGLPVGNTIYF. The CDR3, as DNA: TGTGCCAGCAGCTCAGGGCTCCCGGTGGGAAACACCATATATTTT.

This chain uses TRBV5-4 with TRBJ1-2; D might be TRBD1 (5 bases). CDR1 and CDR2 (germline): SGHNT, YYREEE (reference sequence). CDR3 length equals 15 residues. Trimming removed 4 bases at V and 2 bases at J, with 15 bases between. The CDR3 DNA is TGTGCCAGCAGCCGACCCCCCGGGGGGAACTATGGCTACACCTTC. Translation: CASSRPPGGNYGYTF.

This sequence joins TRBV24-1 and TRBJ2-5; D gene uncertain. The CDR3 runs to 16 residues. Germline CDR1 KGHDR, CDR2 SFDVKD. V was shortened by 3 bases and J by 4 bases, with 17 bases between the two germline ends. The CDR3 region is CATSDRMTARVETQYF. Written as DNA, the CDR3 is TGTGCCACCAGTGATCGGATGACGGCACGGGTAGAGACCCAGTACTTC.

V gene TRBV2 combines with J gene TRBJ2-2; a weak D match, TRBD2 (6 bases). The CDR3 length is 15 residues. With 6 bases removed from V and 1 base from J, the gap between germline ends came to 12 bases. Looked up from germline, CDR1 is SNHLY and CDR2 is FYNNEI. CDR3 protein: CASRSRTMNTGELFF. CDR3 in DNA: TGTGCCAGCAGGAGCCGGACTATGAACACCGGGGAGCTGTTTTTT.

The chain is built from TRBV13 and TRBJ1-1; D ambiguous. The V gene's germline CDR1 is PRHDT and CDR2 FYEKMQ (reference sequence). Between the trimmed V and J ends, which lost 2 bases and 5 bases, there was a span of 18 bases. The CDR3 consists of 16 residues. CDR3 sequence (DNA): TGTGCCAGCAGCTTATACATGGTCACCCCGGGGACTGAAGCTTTCTTT. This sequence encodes CASSLYMVTPGTEAFF.

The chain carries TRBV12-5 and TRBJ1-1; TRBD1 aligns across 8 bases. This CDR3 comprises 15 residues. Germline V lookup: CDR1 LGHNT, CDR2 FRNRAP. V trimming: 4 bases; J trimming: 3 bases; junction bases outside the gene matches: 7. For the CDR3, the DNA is TGTGCTAGTGGTTCCAACACAGGGGGGCACACTGAAGCTTTCTTT. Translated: CASGSNTGGHTEAFF.

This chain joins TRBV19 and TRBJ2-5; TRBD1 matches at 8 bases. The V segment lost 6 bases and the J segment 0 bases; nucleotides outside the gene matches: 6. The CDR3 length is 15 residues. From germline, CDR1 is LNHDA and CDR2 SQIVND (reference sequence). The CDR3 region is CASSPQGVYQETQYF. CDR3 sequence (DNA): TGTGCCAGTAGCCCACAGGGGGTGTACCAAGAGACCCAGTACTTC.

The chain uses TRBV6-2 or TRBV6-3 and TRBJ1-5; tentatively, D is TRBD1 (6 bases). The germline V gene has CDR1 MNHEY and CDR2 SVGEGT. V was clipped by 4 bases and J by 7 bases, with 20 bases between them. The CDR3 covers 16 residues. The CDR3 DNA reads TGTGCCAGCAGTTTTTCGTCCTGGGGGCTAAGGCAGCCCCAGCATTTT. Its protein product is CASSFSSWGLRQPQHF.

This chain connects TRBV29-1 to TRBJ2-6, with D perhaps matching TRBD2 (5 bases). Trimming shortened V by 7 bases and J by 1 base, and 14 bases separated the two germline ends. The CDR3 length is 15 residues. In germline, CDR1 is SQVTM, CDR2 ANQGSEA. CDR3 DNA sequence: TGCAGCGCATGGACCTCGGGGTCTGGGGCCAACGTCCTGACTTTC. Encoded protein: CSAWTSGSGANVLTF.

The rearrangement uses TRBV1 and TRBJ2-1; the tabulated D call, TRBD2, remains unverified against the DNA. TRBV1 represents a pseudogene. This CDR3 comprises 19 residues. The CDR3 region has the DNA TGCACCAGCAGCCCGCTCAGGGCGGCGGGAGTTGAATCCTACAATGAGCAGTTCTTC. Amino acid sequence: CTSSPLRAAGVESYNEQFF.

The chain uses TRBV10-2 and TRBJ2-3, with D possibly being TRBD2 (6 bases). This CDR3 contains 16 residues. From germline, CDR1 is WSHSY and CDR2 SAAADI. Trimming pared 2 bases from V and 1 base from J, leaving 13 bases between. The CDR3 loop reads CASSERTRRGTDTQYF. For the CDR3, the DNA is TGCGCCAGCAGTGAGAGGACCCGGAGGGGCACAGATACGCAGTATTTT.

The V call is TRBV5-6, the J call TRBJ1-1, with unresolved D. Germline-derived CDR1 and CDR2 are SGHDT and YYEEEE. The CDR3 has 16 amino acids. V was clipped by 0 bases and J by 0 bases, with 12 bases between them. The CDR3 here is CASSLAVRQLNTEAFF. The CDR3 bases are TGTGCCAGCAGCTTGGCGGTCAGGCAATTGAACACTGAAGCTTTCTTT.

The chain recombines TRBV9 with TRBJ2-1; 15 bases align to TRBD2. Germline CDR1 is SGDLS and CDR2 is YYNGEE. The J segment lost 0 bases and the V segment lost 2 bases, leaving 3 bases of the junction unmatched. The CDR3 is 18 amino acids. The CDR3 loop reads CASSVQGLAGGSYNEQFF. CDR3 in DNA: TGTGCCAGCAGCGTCCAGGGACTAGCGGGAGGCTCCTACAATGAGCAGTTCTTC. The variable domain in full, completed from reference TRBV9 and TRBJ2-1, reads DSGVTQTPKHLITATGQRVTLRCSPRSGDLSVYWYQQSLDQGLQFLIQYYNGEERAKGNILERFSAQQFPDLHSELNLSSLELGDSALYFCASSVQGLAGGSYNEQFFGPGTRLTVL.

CDR3 sequence: CASSASSGMGRYF. As DNA, the CDR3 is TGTGCCAGCAGTGCCTCGAGCGGGATGGGGAGGTACTTC. V is TRBV2 and J is TRBJ2-7; TRBD2 matches 7 bases. The CDR3 extends over 13 amino acids. V lost 4 bases and J lost 12; bases outside the gene matches: 12. Germline V gives CDR1 SNHLY, CDR2 FYNNEI.

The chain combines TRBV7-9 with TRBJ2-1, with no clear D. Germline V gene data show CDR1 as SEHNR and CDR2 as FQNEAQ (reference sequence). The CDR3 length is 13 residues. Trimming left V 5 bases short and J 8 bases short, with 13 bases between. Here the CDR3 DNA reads TGTGCCAGCAGCGGCCGTCATTTGGATGAGCAGTTCTTC. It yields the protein CASSGRHLDEQFF.

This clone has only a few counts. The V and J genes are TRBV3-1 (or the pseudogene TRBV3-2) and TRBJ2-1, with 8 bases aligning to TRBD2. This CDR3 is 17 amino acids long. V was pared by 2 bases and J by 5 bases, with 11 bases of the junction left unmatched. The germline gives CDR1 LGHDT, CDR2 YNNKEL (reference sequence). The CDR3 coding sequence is TGTGCCAGCAGCCAACAGACATCTAGCGGGCCTAACAATGAGCAGTTCTTC. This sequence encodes CASSQQTSSGPNNEQFF.

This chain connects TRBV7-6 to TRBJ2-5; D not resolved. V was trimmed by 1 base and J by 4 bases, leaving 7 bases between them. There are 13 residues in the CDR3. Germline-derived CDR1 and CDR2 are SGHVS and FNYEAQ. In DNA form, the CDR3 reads TGTGCCAGCAGCTTAGTGATTCGAGAGACCCAGTACTTC. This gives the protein CASSLVIRETQYF. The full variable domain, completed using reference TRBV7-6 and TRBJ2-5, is GAGVSQSPRYKVTKRGQDVALRCDPISGHVSLYWYRQALGQGPEFLTYFNYEAQQDKSGLPNDRFSAERPEGSISTLTIQRTEQRDSAMYRCASSLVIRETQYFGPGTRLLVL.

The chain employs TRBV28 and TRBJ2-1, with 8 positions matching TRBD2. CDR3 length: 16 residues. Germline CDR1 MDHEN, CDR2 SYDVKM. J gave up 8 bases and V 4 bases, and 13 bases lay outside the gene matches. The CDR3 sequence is CASSSQRGTRTDEQFF. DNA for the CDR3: TGTGCCAGCAGTTCACAACGGGGGACTAGAACCGATGAGCAGTTCTTC. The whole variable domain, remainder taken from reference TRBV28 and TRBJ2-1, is DVKVTQSSRYLVKRTGEKVFLECVQDMDHENMFWYRQDPGLGLRLIYFSYDVKMKEKGDIPEGYSVSREKKERFSLILESASTNQTSMYLCASSSQRGTRTDEQFFGPGTRLTVL.

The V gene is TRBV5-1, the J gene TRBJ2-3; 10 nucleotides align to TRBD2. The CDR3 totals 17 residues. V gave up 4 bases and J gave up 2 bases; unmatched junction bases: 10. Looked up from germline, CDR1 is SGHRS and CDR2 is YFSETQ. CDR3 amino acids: CASSLASLAGYTDTQYF. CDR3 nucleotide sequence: TGCGCCAGCAGCCTGGCCTCACTAGCGGGATACACAGATACGCAGTATTTT.

CDR3 loop: CASSASGSYNRRAYEQYF. As DNA, the CDR3 is TGTGCCAGTAGTGCGAGCGGGAGCTACAACAGAAGAGCCTACGAGCAGTACTTC. The chain joins TRBV19 to TRBJ2-7; 8 nucleotides match TRBD2. The CDR3 extends over 18 amino acids. With 5 bases clipped from V and 2 bases from J, the junction kept 17 bases outside the gene matches. The germline gives CDR1 LNHDA, CDR2 SQIVND (reference sequence).

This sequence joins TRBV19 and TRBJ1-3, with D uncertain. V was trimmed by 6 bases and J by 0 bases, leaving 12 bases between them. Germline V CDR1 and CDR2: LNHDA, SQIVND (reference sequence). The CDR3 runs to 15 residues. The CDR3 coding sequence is TGTGCCAGTAGCGACGGCGGATTCTCTGGAAACACCATATATTTT. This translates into CASSDGGFSGNTIYF.

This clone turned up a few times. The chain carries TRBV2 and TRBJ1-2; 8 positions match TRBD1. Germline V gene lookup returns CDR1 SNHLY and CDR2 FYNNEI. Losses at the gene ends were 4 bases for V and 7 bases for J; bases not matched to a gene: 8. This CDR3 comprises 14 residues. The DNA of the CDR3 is TGTGCCAGCAGTGCAACAGGGGGTGTGAGTGGCTACACCTTC. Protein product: CASSATGGVSGYTF.